These 9 T cell receptor beta chains were sequenced from one sample in a study of long-term antiretroviral therapy in people with HIV. Survey-level immunoSEQ v3.0 assays were run. The protocol was immunoSEQ multiplex PCR, while the TCRdb copy is restricted to in-frame clones and leaves out a portion. Of fewer than 20,000 clones listed, about 81% are singletons. The source material was unsorted PBMCs, sampled 0.1 years after starting antiretroviral therapy. The receptors were sampled from a young man with HIV.

Comment on this clone: One end of the junction varies from germline; a read error may be responsible. The genes are TRBV9 and TRBJ1-1, with no clear D. This CDR3 spans 12 amino acids. CDR1 is SGDLS, CDR2 YYNGEE, per germline. The CDR3 DNA sequence: TGTGCCAGCAGCGGATCCTACACCGAAGCTTTCTTT. This gives the protein CASSGSYTEAFF. Combining the CDR3 with reference TRBV9 and TRBJ1-1 gives the whole variable domain DSGVTQTPKHLITATGQRVTLRCSPRSGDLSVYWYQQSLDQGLQFLIQYYNGEERAKGNILERFSAQQFPDLHSELNLSSLELGDSALYFCASSGSYTEAFFGQGTRLTVV.

The chain uses TRBV7-9 and TRBJ2-3; D not resolved. Germline values: CDR1 SEHNR, CDR2 FQNEAQ (reference sequence). The CDR3 spans 16 residues. The germline V and J ends were trimmed by 5 bases and 0 bases, with 15 bases remaining between them. CDR3 residues: CASSPGQSLSTDTQYF. The CDR3, as DNA: TGTGCCAGCAGCCCCGGCCAATCACTAAGCACAGATACGCAGTATTTT.

The rearrangement uses TRBV5-1 and TRBJ1-3; 9 nucleotides line up with TRBD1. Unmatched junction bases numbered 6, after V lost 4 bases and J lost 4 bases. The CDR3 extends over 15 amino acids. Germline CDR1 reads SGHRS; CDR2 reads YFSETQ. The CDR3 bases are TGCGCCAGCAGCGCCGGACAGGGGTACGGAAACACCATATATTTT. Translating it yields CASSAGQGYGNTIYF.

The chain uses TRBV13 and TRBJ2-3, with 7 bases fitting TRBD2. Germline values: CDR1 PRHDT, CDR2 FYEKMQ (reference sequence). V was clipped by 1 base and J by 5 bases; unmatched bases: 9. This CDR3 spans 16 amino acids. CDR3 sequence reads: CASSLALAERVDTQYF. In DNA form, the CDR3 reads TGTGCCAGCAGCTTAGCGCTAGCGGAGAGGGTAGATACGCAGTATTTT.

In the case of this clone: This specimen includes other DNA sequences encoding the same CDR3. This chain joins TRBV9 and TRBJ2-7, with 9 bases lining up with TRBD1. The CDR3 sequence is 15 residues long. Trimming took 3 bases from V and 0 from J; bases not matched to a gene: 4. CDR1 and CDR2 (germline): SGDLS, YYNGEE. As DNA, the CDR3 is TGTGCCAGCAGCGAGGGACAGGGAAGCTCCTACGAGCAGTACTTC. Translating it yields CASSEGQGSSYEQYF.

The chain employs TRBV19 and TRBJ1-2; TRBD1 matches 9 bases. This CDR3 is 16 amino acids long. CDR1 and CDR2 (germline): LNHDA, SQIVND (reference sequence). With V trimmed by 6 bases and J by 0 bases, 8 bases remained unmatched. The CDR3 loop is CASRKGQGPSNYGYTF. The CDR3 nucleotides read TGTGCCAGTAGGAAGGGACAGGGTCCCTCTAACTATGGCTACACCTTC.

The chain is built from TRBV7-9 and TRBJ2-2; D is perhaps TRBD2 (6 bases). The CDR3 covers 16 residues. CDR1 is SEHNR and CDR2 is FQNEAQ in the germline V gene (reference sequence). Trimming removed 5 bases from V and 7 bases from J, with 20 bases in between. The CDR3 DNA reads TGTGCCAGCAGCCCCGCAGTCCGGAGGGTAATCGGGGAGCTGTTTTTT. Encoded protein: CASSPAVRRVIGELFF.

The chain links TRBV11-2 to TRBJ1-3, with D possibly TRBD1 on 5 matching bases. V was trimmed by 5 bases and J by 2 bases, leaving 13 bases between them. Germline lookup yields CDR1 SGHAT and CDR2 FQNNGV. The CDR3 is 15 residues long. The CDR3 reads CASSRGVLAGNTIYF. The CDR3 region has the DNA TGTGCCAGCAGCAGGGGCGTGTTGGCTGGAAACACCATATATTTT.

V usage is TRBV2 and J usage is TRBJ2-3, with D perhaps matching TRBD2 (6 bases). The CDR3 totals 16 residues. The V end lost 6 bases, the J end lost 1 base, and 17 bases lay between the germline ends. In germline, CDR1 is SNHLY, CDR2 FYNNEI. CDR3 coding DNA: TGTGCCAGCAGGTTTGCGGGGTACGGGGGCACAGATACGCAGTATTTT. Translated, it gives CASRFAGYGGTDTQYF.